This T cell receptor (beta chain) is from a study of T-cell memory formation after mild COVID-19. MiXCR, applied by TCRdb to the 5' RACE reads, yields one record per CDR3 protein. This sample has 110,000 or so distinct CDR3 sequences, with 15% to 20% found just once. J was trimmed by 8 bases and V by 1 base; bases with no gene match: 9. The V gene's germline CDR1 is MGHRA and CDR2 YSYEKL. The CDR3 contains 16 residues. In this sample, this clonotype turned up a few times. The origin of this receptor is a man aged 18 to 29 who had mild COVID-19 (a few samples of this study predate the infection). Cell type and time point are not known. The J gene is TRBJ2-1, the V gene TRBV4-1, with 9 nucleotides matching TRBD1. Sequencing input: PBMCs or a T cell subset sorted from them (not recorded which). CDR3 region: CASSQGPGQGHDEQFF. The DNA of the CDR3 is TGCGCCAGCAGCCAAGGACCGGGACAGGGTCACGATGAGCAGTTCTTC.